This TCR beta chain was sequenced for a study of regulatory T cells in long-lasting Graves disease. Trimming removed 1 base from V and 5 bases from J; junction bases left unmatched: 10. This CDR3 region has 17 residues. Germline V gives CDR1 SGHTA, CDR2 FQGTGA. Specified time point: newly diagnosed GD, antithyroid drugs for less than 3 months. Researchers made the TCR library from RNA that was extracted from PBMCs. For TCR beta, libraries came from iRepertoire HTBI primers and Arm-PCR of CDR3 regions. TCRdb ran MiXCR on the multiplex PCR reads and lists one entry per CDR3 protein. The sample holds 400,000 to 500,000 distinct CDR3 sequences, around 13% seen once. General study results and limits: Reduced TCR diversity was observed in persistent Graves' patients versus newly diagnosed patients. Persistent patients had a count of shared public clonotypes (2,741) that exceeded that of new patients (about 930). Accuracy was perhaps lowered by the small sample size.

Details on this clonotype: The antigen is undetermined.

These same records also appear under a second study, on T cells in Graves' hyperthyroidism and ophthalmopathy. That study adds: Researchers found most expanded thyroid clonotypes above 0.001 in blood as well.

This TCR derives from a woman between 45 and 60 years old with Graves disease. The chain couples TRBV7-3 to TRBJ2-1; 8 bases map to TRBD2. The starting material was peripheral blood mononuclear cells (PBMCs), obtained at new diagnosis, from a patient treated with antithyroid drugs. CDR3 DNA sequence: TGTGCCAGCAGCTTAAATTCGGGGCGGGAGGTCCACAATGAGCAGTTCTTC. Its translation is CASSLNSGREVHNEQFF.